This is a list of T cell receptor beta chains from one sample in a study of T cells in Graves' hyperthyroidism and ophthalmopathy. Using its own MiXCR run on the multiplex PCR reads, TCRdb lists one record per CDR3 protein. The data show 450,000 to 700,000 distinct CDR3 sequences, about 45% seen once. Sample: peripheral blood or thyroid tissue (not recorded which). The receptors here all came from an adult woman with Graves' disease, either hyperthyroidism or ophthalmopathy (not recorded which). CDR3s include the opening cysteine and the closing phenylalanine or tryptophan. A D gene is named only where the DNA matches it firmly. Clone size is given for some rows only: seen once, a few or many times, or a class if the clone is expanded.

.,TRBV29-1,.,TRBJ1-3,CSVARGRNTIYF,TGCAGCGTTGCGAGGGGGAGAAACACCATATATTTT
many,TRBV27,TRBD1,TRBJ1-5,CASSWGQGYQPQHF,TGTGCCAGCAGTTGGGGACAGGGTTACCAGCCCCAGCATTTT
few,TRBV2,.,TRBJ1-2,CASSNRDHGYTF,TGTGCCAGCAGTAACAGGGACCATGGCTACACCTTC
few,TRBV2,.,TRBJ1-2,CASSAQGRDGYTF,TGTGCCAGCAGTGCACAGGGCAGGGATGGCTACACCTTC
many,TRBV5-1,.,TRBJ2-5,CASSLGAQGETQYF,TGCGCCAGCAGCTTGGGAGCGCAGGGGGAGACCCAGTACTTC
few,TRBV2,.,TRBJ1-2,CAEGRASRGYGYTF,TGTGCCGAAGGCAGGGCCTCCCGGGGCTATGGCTACACCTTC
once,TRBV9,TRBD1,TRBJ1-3,CASSPSWGTGGGNTIYF,TGTGCCAGCAGCCCCTCCTGGGGGACAGGGGGCGGAAACACCATATATTTT
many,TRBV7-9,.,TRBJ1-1,CASSLALGLMNTEAFF,TGTGCCAGCAGCTTAGCGCTGGGACTAATGAACACTGAAGCTTTCTTT
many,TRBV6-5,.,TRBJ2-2,CASSPPGLDTGELFF,TGTGCCAGCAGTCCCCCGGGACTGGACACCGGGGAGCTGTTTTTT
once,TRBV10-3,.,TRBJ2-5,CAISEEGIAETQYF,TGTGCCATCAGTGAGGAGGGGATAGCCGAGACCCAGTACTTC
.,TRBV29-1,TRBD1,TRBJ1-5,CSVGQGANQPQHF,TGCAGCGTTGGACAGGGGGCTAATCAGCCCCAGCATTTT
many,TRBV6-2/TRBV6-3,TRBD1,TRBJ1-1,CASSSLDRSNTEAFF,TGTGCCAGCAGTTCCCTGGACAGGTCTAACACTGAAGCTTTCTTT
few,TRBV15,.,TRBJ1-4,CATSSRDRSNEKLFF,TGTGCCACCAGCAGCCGGGACCGGTCTAATGAAAAACTGTTTTTT
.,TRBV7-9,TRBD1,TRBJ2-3,CASSLTRTGYTDTQYF,TGTGCCAGCAGCTTAACCCGGACAGGTTACACAGATACGCAGTATTTT
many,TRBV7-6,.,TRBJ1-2,CASSPNGRDPLPLRLYGYTF,TGTGCCAGCAGTCCAAACGGACGAGACCCTCTTCCCCTCCGTCTTTATGGCTACACCTTC
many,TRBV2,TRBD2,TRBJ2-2,CASGWRESTGELFF,TGTGCCAGCGGTTGGCGGGAGAGCACCGGGGAGCTGTTTTTT
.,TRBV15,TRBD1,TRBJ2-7,CATSRRRTGYEQYF,TGTGCCACCAGCAGACGTCGGACAGGCTACGAGCAGTACTTC
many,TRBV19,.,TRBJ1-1,CASSRAGWTEAFF,TGTGCCAGTAGTCGGGCAGGGTGGACTGAAGCTTTCTTT
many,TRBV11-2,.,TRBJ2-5,CASSADSFPETQYF,TGTGCCAGCAGCGCAGATTCCTTTCCAGAGACCCAGTACTTC
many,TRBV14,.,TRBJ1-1,CASSQERPGRLEAFF,TGTGCCAGCAGCCAAGAACGGCCAGGTAGACTTGAAGCTTTCTTT
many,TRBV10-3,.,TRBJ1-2,CAITPLVDYGYTF,TGTGCCATCACCCCTTTAGTGGACTATGGCTACACCTTC
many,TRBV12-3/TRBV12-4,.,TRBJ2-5,CASSLISEETQYF,TGTGCCAGCAGTTTAATAAGCGAGGAGACCCAGTACTTC
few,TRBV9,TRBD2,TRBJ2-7,CASSVGTSVAEQYF,TGTGCCAGCAGCGTAGGGACTAGCGTGGCCGAGCAGTACTTC
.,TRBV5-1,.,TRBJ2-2,CASSLEGRLNTGELFF,TGCGCCAGCAGCTTGGAAGGACGCCTGAACACCGGGGAGCTGTTTTTT
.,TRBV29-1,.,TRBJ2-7,CSVVPGQALRFPLEQYF,TGCAGCGTTGTACCAGGCCAGGCTTTAAGATTTCCTCTCGAGCAGTACTTC
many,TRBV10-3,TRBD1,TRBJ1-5,CAISESGQGGQPQHF,TGTGCCATCAGTGAGTCGGGACAGGGAGGTCAGCCCCAGCATTTT
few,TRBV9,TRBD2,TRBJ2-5,CASASGGGSETQYF,TGTGCCAGCGCTAGCGGGGGCGGGTCAGAGACCCAGTACTTC
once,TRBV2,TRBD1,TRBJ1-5,CASTTTGPYTYSNQPQHF,TGTGCCAGCACCACGACAGGGCCCTACACATATAGCAATCAGCCCCAGCATTTT
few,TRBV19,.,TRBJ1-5,CASRLWGGPNQPQHF,TGTGCCAGTCGTCTGTGGGGGGGACCTAATCAGCCCCAGCATTTT
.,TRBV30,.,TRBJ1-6,CAWSVGGGRSYNSPLHF,TGTGCCTGGAGTGTGGGGGGCGGACGGTCCTATAATTCACCCCTCCACTTT
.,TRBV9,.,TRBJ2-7,CASSVDLGSYEQYF,TGCGCCAGCAGCGTAGACCTTGGCTCCTACGAGCAGTACTTC
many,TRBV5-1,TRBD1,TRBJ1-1,CASSPRTGGVTEAFF,TGCGCCAGCAGCCCTCGGACAGGGGGCGTCACTGAAGCTTTCTTT
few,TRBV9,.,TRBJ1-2,CASIYGYTF,TGTGCCAGCATCTATGGCTACACCTTC
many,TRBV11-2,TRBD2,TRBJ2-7,CASSLDLGTSGIYEQYF,TGTGCCAGCAGCTTAGATCTCGGTACTAGCGGGATCTACGAGCAGTACTTC
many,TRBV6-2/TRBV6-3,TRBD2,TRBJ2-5,CASSYSGLADQETQYF,TGTGCCAGCAGTTACTCTGGGCTAGCGGATCAAGAGACCCAGTACTTC
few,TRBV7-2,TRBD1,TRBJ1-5,CASSRQGVQPQHF,TGTGCCAGCAGCCGACAGGGGGTTCAGCCCCAGCATTTT
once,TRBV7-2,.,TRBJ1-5,CASSLVGSGLNQPQHF,TGTGCCAGCAGCTTGGTGGGAAGCGGGCTAAATCAGCCCCAGCATTTT
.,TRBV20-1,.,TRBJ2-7,CSGRPSYNEQYF,TGCAGTGGGAGGCCCTCCTACAATGAGCAGTACTTC
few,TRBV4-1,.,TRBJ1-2,CASSPPRARQRSNGYTF,TGCGCCAGCAGCCCCCCCCGGGCCAGACAACGTAGTAATGGCTACACCTTC
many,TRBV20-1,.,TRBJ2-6,CSATSSGANVLTF,TGCAGTGCTACAAGCTCTGGGGCCAACGTCCTGACTTTC